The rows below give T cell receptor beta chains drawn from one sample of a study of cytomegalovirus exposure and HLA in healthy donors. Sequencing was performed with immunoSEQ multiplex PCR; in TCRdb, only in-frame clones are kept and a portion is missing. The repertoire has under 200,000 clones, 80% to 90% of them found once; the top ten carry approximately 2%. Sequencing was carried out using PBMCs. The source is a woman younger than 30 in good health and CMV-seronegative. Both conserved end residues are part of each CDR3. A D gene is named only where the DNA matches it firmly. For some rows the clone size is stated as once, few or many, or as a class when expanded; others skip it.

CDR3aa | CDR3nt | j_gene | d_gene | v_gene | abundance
CASSLGRLGVSNSPLHF | TGCGCCAGCAGCTTGGGCCGTCTAGGGGTCAGTAATTCACCCCTCCACTTT | TRBJ1-6 | NA | TRBV5-1 | NA
CASSEGTGGYGFDGYTF | TGTGCCAGCAGTGAGGGGACAGGGGGCTATGGATTTGATGGCTACACCTTC | TRBJ1-2 | TRBD1 | TRBV28 | NA
CAISAGGISYEQYF | TGTGCCATCAGTGCCGGGGGGATTTCCTACGAGCAGTACTTC | TRBJ2-7 | TRBD2 | TRBV10-3 | NA
CASSLGVGGGLEQYF | TGTGCCAGCAGCTTAGGCGTCGGGGGGGGGCTCGAGCAGTACTTC | TRBJ2-7 | TRBD2 | TRBV7-2 | NA
CASQRGLGETQYF | TGTGCCTCACAACGGGGACTAGGCGAGACCCAGTACTTC | TRBJ2-5 | TRBD2 | TRBV10-3 | NA
CASSELAGGETQYF | TGTGCCAGCAGTGAATTGGCAGGGGGGGAGACCCAGTACTTC | TRBJ2-5 | NA | TRBV2 | NA
CASSQRYTDTQYF | TGTGCCAGCAGCCAGCGATACACAGATACGCAGTATTTT | TRBJ2-3 | NA | TRBV13 | NA
CASSLWTGNTGELFF | TGTGCCAGCAGTTTGTGGACAGGGAACACCGGGGAGCTGTTTTTT | TRBJ2-2 | TRBD1 | TRBV27 | few
CASRTRQERKSNQPQHF | TGTGCCAGCAGAACTAGACAGGAGAGGAAAAGCAATCAGCCCCAGCATTTT | TRBJ1-5 | NA | TRBV28 | few
CASSGYRNYEQYF | TGTGCCAGCAGTGGTTACAGAAACTACGAGCAGTACTTC | TRBJ2-7 | NA | TRBV6-1 | NA
CATSRDRQTASQETQYF | TGTGCCACCAGCAGAGATCGCCAAACGGCTAGTCAAGAGACCCAGTACTTC | TRBJ2-5 | NA | TRBV15 | NA
CATSRAGGLQNIQYF | TGTGCCACCAGCAGAGCTGGGGGACTACAAAACATTCAGTACTTC | TRBJ2-4 | TRBD2 | TRBV15 | NA
CASSPRTIQETQYF | TGCGCCAGCAGCCCCAGGACTATCCAAGAGACCCAGTACTTC | TRBJ2-5 | NA | TRBV5-1 | NA
CASSLGTGFNYGYTF | TGTGCCAGCAGCTTAGGGACAGGATTTAACTATGGCTACACCTTC | TRBJ1-2 | TRBD1 | TRBV7-9 | NA
CASSLTRDTGELFF | TGTGCCAGCAGCTTAACCAGGGACACCGGGGAGCTGTTTTTT | TRBJ2-2 | NA | TRBV7-3 | NA
CASSLGRLIASYNEQFF | TGTGCCAGCAGCTTAGGCCGTTTGATAGCTTCGTACAATGAGCAGTTCTTC | TRBJ2-1 | NA | TRBV13 | NA
CASSLQKGSNEKLFF | TGTGCCAGCAGCCTCCAGAAGGGGTCTAATGAAAAACTGTTTTTT | TRBJ1-4 | NA | TRBV28 | NA
CASSSSFQGQTDTQYF | TGTGCCAGCAGCTCCTCCTTCCAGGGGCAAACAGATACGCAGTATTTT | TRBJ2-3 | NA | TRBV11-3 | once
CASSYSQGQSYEQYF | TGTGCCAGCAGTTACTCACAGGGACAGTCCTACGAGCAGTACTTC | TRBJ2-7 | TRBD1 | TRBV6-5 | NA
CASSLKTFQETQYF | TGTGCCAGCAGCTTGAAGACTTTTCAAGAGACCCAGTACTTC | TRBJ2-5 | NA | TRBV5-4 | NA
CATSNEIAGGTPYEQYF | TGTGCCACCAGCAACGAAATAGCGGGGGGGACCCCCTACGAGCAGTACTTC | TRBJ2-7 | TRBD2 | TRBV15 | NA
CASSGGLAGVEQYF | TGTGCCAGCAGCGGGGGACTAGCGGGAGTCGAGCAGTACTTC | TRBJ2-7 | TRBD2 | TRBV9 | NA
CASSLGRGDTQYF | TGTGCCAGCAGCTTAGGCAGGGGAGATACGCAGTATTTT | TRBJ2-3 | NA | TRBV7-2 | NA
CASSVDTGRNQPQHF | TGTGCCAGCAGCGTAGATACAGGCCGCAATCAGCCCCAGCATTTT | TRBJ1-5 | NA | TRBV9 | NA
CASSQESGIRASLFDTQYF | TGCGCCAGCAGCCAAGAGTCAGGGATCCGCGCAAGTCTCTTCGATACGCAGTATTTT | TRBJ2-3 | NA | TRBV4-1 | NA
CSVEFLSGRDDGETQYF | TGCAGCGTTGAATTTCTTAGCGGGAGGGACGACGGAGAGACCCAGTACTTC | TRBJ2-5 | TRBD2 | TRBV29-1 | NA
CASSELGTGDTEAFF | TGCGCCAGCAGCGAATTGGGGACAGGGGACACTGAAGCTTTCTTT | TRBJ1-1 | TRBD1 | TRBV10-2 | NA
CAISDRVDEQYF | TGTGCCATCAGTGACAGGGTGGACGAGCAGTACTTC | TRBJ2-7 | NA | TRBV10-3 | NA
CASSLTGSSYGYTF | TGTGCCAGCAGCTTAACGGGGTCCTCTTATGGCTACACCTTC | TRBJ1-2 | NA | TRBV5-4 | NA
CASSTSSTAGPQHF | TGTGCCAGCAGTACCTCCTCGACAGCGGGGCCCCAGCATTTT | TRBJ1-5 | NA | TRBV28 | NA
CASSAERSTDTQYF | TGTGCCAGCAGCGCCGAGCGGAGCACAGATACGCAGTATTTT | TRBJ2-3 | NA | TRBV9 | NA
CASSDPRGGNQPQHF | TGTGCCAGCAGTGATCCCAGGGGGGGCAATCAGCCCCAGCATTTT | TRBJ1-5 | TRBD1 | TRBV2 | NA
CASSVTSGGPMNTGELFF | TGTGCCAGCAGTGTGACTAGCGGGGGCCCTATGAACACCGGGGAGCTGTTTTTT | TRBJ2-2 | TRBD2 | TRBV2 | NA
CASSEDAAVYGYTF | TGTGCCAGCAGTGAAGATGCGGCTGTCTATGGCTACACCTTC | TRBJ1-2 | NA | TRBV2 | NA
CASSGQINQPQHF | TGTGCCAGCAGTGGGCAGATTAATCAGCCCCAGCATTTT | TRBJ1-5 | NA | TRBV28 | NA
CASSYGDRMYNSPLHF | TGTGCCAGCAGTTACGGCGACAGGATGTATAATTCACCCCTCCACTTT | TRBJ1-6 | NA | TRBV6-5 | NA
CASTPSGSINEQFF | TGTGCCAGTACCCCTAGCGGGAGTATCAATGAGCAGTTCTTC | TRBJ2-1 | TRBD2 | TRBV19 | NA
CASRTRTGGGETQYF | TGTGCCAGCAGGACTAGGACAGGGGGCGGGGAGACCCAGTACTTC | TRBJ2-5 | TRBD1 | TRBV6-5 | NA
CASSSRQGSEKLFF | TGTGCCAGCAGTTCGAGACAGGGAAGTGAAAAACTGTTTTTT | TRBJ1-4 | TRBD1 | TRBV6-5 | NA
CASSDSGRQDTQYF | TGTGCCAGCAGTGACTCAGGGAGGCAAGATACGCAGTATTTT | TRBJ2-3 | NA | TRBV6-1 | NA
CASSIRGTGLTYEQYF | TGTGCCAGTAGTATACGGGGGACAGGACTTACCTACGAGCAGTACTTC | TRBJ2-7 | TRBD1 | TRBV19 | NA
CASRGLAGGWVLEETQYF | TGTGCCAGCAGAGGACTAGCGGGAGGTTGGGTCTTGGAAGAGACCCAGTACTTC | TRBJ2-5 | TRBD2 | TRBV25-1 | NA
CASSLGRGPSSYNEQFF | TGTGCCAGCAGCTTAGGCAGGGGGCCGTCCTCCTACAATGAGCAGTTCTTC | TRBJ2-1 | TRBD1 | TRBV7-8 | NA
CASSFYRTDTEAFF | TGCGCCAGCAGCTTTTACAGGACAGACACTGAAGCTTTCTTT | TRBJ1-1 | NA | TRBV5-1 | NA
CASSQEDTGYYGYTF | TGTGCCAGCAGCCAAGAAGACACTGGCTACTATGGCTACACCTTC | TRBJ1-2 | NA | TRBV14 | NA
CASSSQGGRGTEAFF | TGTGCCAGCAGCTCCCAGGGGGGACGGGGAACTGAAGCTTTCTTT | TRBJ1-1 | TRBD1 | TRBV5-5 | NA
CSSRGTSGEQFF | TGTTCCAGCAGGGGGACTTCTGGTGAGCAGTTCTTC | TRBJ2-1 | NA | TRBV7-9 | NA
CASSLGGGGNQPQHF | TGTGCCAGCAGCTTAGGGGGGGGCGGCAATCAGCCCCAGCATTTT | TRBJ1-5 | NA | TRBV7-9 | NA
CASSHREPQETQYF | TGTGCCAGCAGCCACAGGGAACCCCAAGAGACCCAGTACTTC | TRBJ2-5 | NA | TRBV7-9 | NA
CASSIGGFGAEKLFF | TGTGCCAGTAGTATCGGGGGTTTCGGCGCTGAAAAACTGTTTTTT | TRBJ1-4 | NA | TRBV19 | NA
CASSEHPYEQYF | TGTGCCAGCAGTGAGCATCCGTACGAGCAGTACTTC | TRBJ2-7 | NA | TRBV2 | NA
CASSLRRSRGPYEQYF | TGTGCCAGCAGCTTAAGAAGGTCCAGGGGGCCCTACGAGCAGTACTTC | TRBJ2-7 | TRBD1 | TRBV13 | NA